These T cell receptor beta chains were read from a single sample in a study of blood T cells in healthy people across ages. TCRdb fed the 5' RACE reads into MiXCR, producing one record per CDR3 protein. The sample has some 880,000 distinct CDR3 sequences; around 34% are singletons. What was sequenced was blood. Receptors originate from a man aged 18 to 30 in good health. Both conserved end residues are part of each CDR3. The D gene is left open where the match is weak. The size entry is marked missing in some rows and otherwise reads once, few, many or a size class.

CASSQVPGGRTDTQYF | TGCGCCAGCAGCCAAGTCCCGGGGGGGCGAACAGATACGCAGTATTTT | few | TRBV4-1 | 16 | TRBD2 | TRBJ2-3
CASSLTGASNYGYTF | TGCGCCAGCAGCTTGACGGGGGCGAGTAACTATGGCTACACCTTC | NA | TRBV5-1 | 15 | NA | TRBJ1-2
CSALRLGGAFF | TGCAGTGCGTTACGCTTGGGGGGGGCGTTCTTC | NA | TRBV20-1 | 11 | NA | TRBJ2-1
CASSPDGGQPQHF | TGTGCCAGCAGCCCGGACGGGGGCCAGCCCCAGCATTTT | NA | TRBV7-2 | 13 | NA | TRBJ1-5
CASSESRQGYEKLFF | TGTGCCAGCAGTGAATCCCGACAGGGCTATGAAAAACTGTTTTTT | NA | TRBV25-1 | 15 | TRBD1 | TRBJ1-4
CAISATTGGRSYEQYF | TGTGCCATCAGCGCTACTACAGGGGGCAGGTCCTACGAGCAGTACTTC | few | TRBV10-3 | 16 | TRBD1 | TRBJ2-7
CASSPSTGSGGELFF | TGTGCCAGCAGCCCATCGACAGGGTCGGGCGGGGAGCTGTTTTTT | NA | TRBV7-3 | 15 | TRBD1 | TRBJ2-2
CASSQELRPNSGANVLTF | TGCGCCAGCAGCCAAGAATTACGACCTAACTCTGGGGCCAACGTCCTGACTTTC | NA | TRBV4-3 | 18 | NA | TRBJ2-6
CASSLRDSTYGYTF | TGTGCCAGCAGCTTACGTGACAGCACCTATGGCTACACCTTC | many | TRBV7-2 | 14 | NA | TRBJ1-2
CASSLAFEGGYGYTF | TGTGCCAGCAGCTTAGCGTTCGAGGGGGGCTATGGCTACACCTTC | NA | TRBV7-2 | 15 | NA | TRBJ1-2
CASSPSVSRGPWETQYF | TGTGCCAGCAGTCCCAGTGTTAGTCGGGGCCCGTGGGAGACCCAGTACTTC | NA | TRBV28 | 17 | NA | TRBJ2-5
CASSPRQGSYNEQFF | TGTGCCAGCAGTCCTAGACAGGGGAGCTACAATGAGCAGTTCTTC | many | TRBV12-3/TRBV12-4 | 15 | TRBD1 | TRBJ2-1
CASSLTGRSKYF | TGTGCCAGCAGCCTCACGGGACGCTCAAAGTATTTT | NA | TRBV27 | 12 | NA | TRBJ2-3
CASSSAGANQPQHF | TGTGCCAGCAGTTCCGCCGGGGCCAATCAGCCCCAGCATTTT | NA | TRBV12-3/TRBV12-4 | 14 | NA | TRBJ1-5
CASSKIGTEAFF | TGCGCCAGCAGTAAAATAGGCACTGAAGCTTTCTTT | NA | TRBV4-1 | 12 | NA | TRBJ1-1
CASSDSGTGGRRPGYTF | TGTGCCAGCAGTGACAGCGGGACAGGGGGCCGGCGACCTGGCTACACCTTC | few | TRBV6-4 | 17 | TRBD1 | TRBJ1-2
CASSRGQLGGNIQYF | TGTGCCAGCAGCCGGGGACAGCTCGGGGGAAACATTCAGTACTTC | few | TRBV6-5 | 15 | NA | TRBJ2-4
CSVGKLTNTEAFF | TGCAGCGTTGGCAAGCTGACGAACACTGAAGCTTTCTTT | NA | TRBV29-1 | 13 | NA | TRBJ1-1
CASSAFPSGGANTEAFF | TGTGCCAGCAGCGCCTTTCCTTCGGGGGGGGCGAACACTGAAGCTTTCTTT | few | TRBV7-9 | 17 | NA | TRBJ1-1
CASSTHSGGGDTQYF | TGTGCCAGCAGTACCCATAGCGGGGGAGGGGATACGCAGTATTTT | NA | TRBV12-3/TRBV12-4 | 15 | TRBD2 | TRBJ2-3
CASSRGHPAGQPQHF | TGTGCCAGCAGCCGAGGACACCCGGCGGGGCAGCCCCAGCATTTT | few | TRBV27 | 15 | NA | TRBJ1-5
CASSRRTVDNEQFF | TGTGCCAGCAGTAGACGGACGGTGGACAATGAGCAGTTCTTC | NA | TRBV12-3/TRBV12-4 | 14 | NA | TRBJ2-1
CASSLEAADGNEQFF | TGCGCCAGCAGCCTAGAGGCCGCCGATGGGAATGAGCAGTTCTTC | few | TRBV5-1 | 15 | NA | TRBJ2-1
CASSYSTPDSPLHF | TGTGCCAGCAGTTACTCTACGCCCGATTCACCCCTCCACTTT | many | TRBV6-5 | 14 | NA | TRBJ1-6